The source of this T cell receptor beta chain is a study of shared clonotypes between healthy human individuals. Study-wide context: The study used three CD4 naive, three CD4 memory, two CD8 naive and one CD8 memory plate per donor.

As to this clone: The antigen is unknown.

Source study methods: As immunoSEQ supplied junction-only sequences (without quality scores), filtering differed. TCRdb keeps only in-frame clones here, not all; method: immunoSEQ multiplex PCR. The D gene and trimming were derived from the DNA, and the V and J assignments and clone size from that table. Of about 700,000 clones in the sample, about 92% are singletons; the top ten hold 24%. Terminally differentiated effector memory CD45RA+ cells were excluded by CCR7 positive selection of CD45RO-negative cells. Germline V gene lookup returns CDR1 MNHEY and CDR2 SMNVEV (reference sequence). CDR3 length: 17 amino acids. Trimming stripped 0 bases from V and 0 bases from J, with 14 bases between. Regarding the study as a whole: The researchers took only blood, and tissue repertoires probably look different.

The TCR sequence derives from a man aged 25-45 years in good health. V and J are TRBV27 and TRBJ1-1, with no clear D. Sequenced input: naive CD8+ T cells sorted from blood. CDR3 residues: CASSLSMTGLMNTEAFF. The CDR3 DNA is TGTGCCAGCAGTTTATCTATGACGGGCCTGATGAACACTGAAGCTTTCTTT.